A selection of T cell receptor beta chains follows, all from one sample in a study of T cells in Graves' hyperthyroidism and ophthalmopathy. TCRdb reanalysed the multiplex PCR reads using MiXCR and keeps one entry per CDR3 protein. The table lists around 600,000 distinct CDR3 sequences, about 45% of them singletons. Sample: peripheral blood or thyroid tissue (not recorded which). These receptors all stem from an adult man with Graves' disease, either hyperthyroidism or ophthalmopathy (not recorded which). The CDR3 runs from the conserved cysteine through the conserved F or W. A D gene is named only where the DNA matches it firmly. The listing skips clone size in some rows; elsewhere it reads once, few, many or a size class.

cdr3_nt cdr3_aa clone_size j_call d_call v_call
TGTGCCAGCAGCGTAGGAACAGGGACCTCTGGAAACACCATATATTTT CASSVGTGTSGNTIYF - TRBJ1-3 - TRBV9
TGCAGCGTTTACTCACAGGGACGGGGCAATCAGCCCCAGCATTTT CSVYSQGRGNQPQHF many TRBJ1-5 - TRBV29-1
TGCAGCGTTGAGTCCGCAACAGTTCCCTACGAGCAGTACTTC CSVESATVPYEQYF many TRBJ2-7 - TRBV29-1
TGTGCCACCAGTGATCAGGGTCTCGGAGACGAGCAGTACTTC CATSDQGLGDEQYF many TRBJ2-7 - TRBV24-1
TGCAGCGTTGAAGATCTGCCCTCTGGGAACACTGAAGCTTTCTTT CSVEDLPSGNTEAFF many TRBJ1-1 - TRBV29-1
TGTGCCAGCAGCCCCCAAGGGGGTTCCGGGGAGCTGTTTTTT CASSPQGGSGELFF - TRBJ2-2 - TRBV7-2
TGTGCCACCGGGAGCATTCAGCCCCAGCATTTT CATGSIQPQHF many TRBJ1-5 - TRBV24-1
TGTGCCAGCAGTGAACAGGGACTCCCCGGGGAAGCTTTCTTT CASSEQGLPGEAFF few TRBJ1-1 - TRBV2
TGTGCCACCAACAGGGATTATAATTCACCCCTCCACTTT CATNRDYNSPLHF many TRBJ1-6 - TRBV15
TGTGCCAGCAGCTTAGACGGGACAGGGGGCACTGAAGCTTTCTTT CASSLDGTGGTEAFF few TRBJ1-1 TRBD1 TRBV11-2
TGTGCCAGCAGCATGGTTAATCAAAAACTGTTTTTT CASSMVNQKLFF - TRBJ1-4 - TRBV11-2
TGTGCCAGCAGTCCTCCCCCCCAGGGCTATGGCTACACCTTC CASSPPPQGYGYTF - TRBJ1-2 - TRBV7-2
TGTGCCAGTACTCCGAGATTCGGACAGTTCAGCTATGGCTACACCTTC CASTPRFGQFSYGYTF few TRBJ1-2 - TRBV19
TGTGCCAGCAGTTCGGGACAACACTCTGGAGACACCATATATTTT CASSSGQHSGDTIYF - TRBJ1-3 - TRBV2
TGTGCCAGTAGTGCCATCGGACAGCCGCCGAACACTGAAGCTTTCTTT CASSAIGQPPNTEAFF - TRBJ1-1 - TRBV19
TGTGCCAGCAGTTTGCCGACAGGTCCCACTGAAGCTTTCTTT CASSLPTGPTEAFF - TRBJ1-1 - TRBV5-4
TGTGCCAGCATTGGAGGGTCCAGCAATCAGCCCCAGCATTTT CASIGGSSNQPQHF - TRBJ1-5 - TRBV7-8
TGTGCCAGCAGAGGGGCAGAGGAGCTGTTTTTT CASRGAEELFF - TRBJ2-2 - TRBV2
TGTGCCAGCAGCTTAGTTGTGGGACAAGTTAACTATGGCTACACCTTC CASSLVVGQVNYGYTF once TRBJ1-2 - TRBV7-2
TGTGCCAGCAGTGAGGGAGGGGGGGGCTACGGCTACACCTTC CASSEGGGGYGYTF - TRBJ1-2 - TRBV19
TGTGCCAGCAGCTTTCTTGGACAGGGGCCAGTTGGGGCTTTCTTT CASSFLGQGPVGAFF few TRBJ1-1 TRBD1 TRBV13
TGTGCCAGCAGCCAAGCGTCTATCGGGGAGACCCAGTACTTC CASSQASIGETQYF - TRBJ2-5 - TRBV4-2
TGCAGCGTTACGGGCGGGACAGGGGACTATGGCTACACCTTC CSVTGGTGDYGYTF - TRBJ1-2 TRBD1 TRBV29-1
TGTGCCAGCAGACTACAGGGGGCGCAAGGTACACCCCTCCACTTT CASRLQGAQGTPLHF many TRBJ1-6 TRBD1 TRBV2
TGTGCCAGTAGTATATTGGGACAGAGGGGCAATCAGCCCCAGCATTTT CASSILGQRGNQPQHF many TRBJ1-5 TRBD1 TRBV19
TGTGCCACCAGCAGTAGGCCGGGGAAACGGAAAAGACTGTTTTTT CATSSRPGKRKRLFF - TRBJ1-4 - TRBV15
TGTGCCAGCAGCCAAGAGGCATTGTCCTACGAGCAGTACTTC CASSQEALSYEQYF few TRBJ2-7 - TRBV7-4
TGCAGTGCTAGAGAACAGGAGGGGCCTCAAGAGACCCAGTACTTC CSAREQEGPQETQYF - TRBJ2-5 - TRBV20-1
TGTGCCAGCAGCGTGTACGGGGCGGTGGAGACCCAGTACTTC CASSVYGAVETQYF many TRBJ2-5 - TRBV9
TGTGCCAGTGCAATGCAGGGAGCCCTCAATCAGCCCCAGCATTTT CASAMQGALNQPQHF few TRBJ1-5 - TRBV19
TGTGCCAGCAGTGAATGGACAGGGGATCAGCAGCCCCAGCATTTT CASSEWTGDQQPQHF - TRBJ1-5 TRBD1 TRBV25-1
TGTGCCAGCAGTTACTCTTCCGGGAGCTACGAGCAGTACTTC CASSYSSGSYEQYF - TRBJ2-7 - TRBV6-5
TGTGCCAGCAGAGGAGGGGGCCAAGAGACCCAGTACTTC CASRGGGQETQYF many TRBJ2-5 - TRBV7-8
TGCGCCAGCAGCTTGGGGCGACAGGCCGATGGCTACACCTTC CASSLGRQADGYTF - TRBJ1-2 - TRBV5-1
TGTGCCACCAGCAGGGATACAGGGGGCGACTACAATGAGCAGTTCTTC CATSRDTGGDYNEQFF - TRBJ2-1 TRBD1 TRBV15
TGTGCCAGCAGCTCCCTCGGGGGAGGGAGGACTGAAGCTTTCTTT CASSSLGGGRTEAFF many TRBJ1-1 - TRBV7-3
TGTGCCAGCAGGGACAGTATGAATTCACCCCTCCACTTT CASRDSMNSPLHF many TRBJ1-6 - TRBV12-3/TRBV12-4
TGTGCCAGCAGCTTAGAACAGGGGCTACATGGCCACACCTTC CASSLEQGLHGHTF - TRBJ1-2 TRBD1 TRBV7-6
TGTGCCACCAGTGATTTGCTGGGTGGCTACACCTTC CATSDLLGGYTF few TRBJ1-2 - TRBV24-1
TGTGCCAGCAGTGGATCCCGGGCCAACACTGAAGCTTTCTTT CASSGSRANTEAFF - TRBJ1-1 - TRBV2